What follows are 15 T cell receptor beta chains derived from one specimen sequenced in a study of T and B cells in COVID-19 patients. Multiplex PCR with BIOMED2 TRB-A/B primer pools amplified TRB rearrangements. Each CDR3 protein is one row after TCRdb ran MiXCR on the multiplex PCR reads. There are 15,000 or so distinct CDR3 sequences in the sample; under 30% occur only once, and 4% to 5.5% lies in the top ten. Blood genomic DNA input for TRB amplification was about 240-550 ng. The specimen was blood. All receptors derive from a human donor who had recovered from COVID-19.

This clonotype came up once. V is TRBV10-3 and J is TRBJ1-2; D is unresolved. The CDR3 consists of 13 residues. Trimming pared 2 bases from V and 8 bases from J, leaving 12 bases between. Germline V gives CDR1 ENHRY, CDR2 SYGVKD. The CDR3 bases are TGTGCCATCAGTGAGCAAGGCGGCTCGGGCTACACCTTC. Encoded protein: CAISEQGGSGYTF.

This clonotype has more than one count but fewer than ten. This rearrangement joins TRBV5-6 to TRBJ2-3; possible D gene TRBD1, 5 bases. CDR1 is SGHDT, CDR2 YYEEEE, per germline. With 3 bases removed from V and 1 base from J, the gap between germline ends came to 15 bases. This CDR3 region has 16 residues. CDR3 protein: CASSSQGNGGTDTQYF. CDR3 bases: TGTGCCAGCAGCTCCCAGGGTAACGGCGGCACAGATACGCAGTATTTT.

This clonotype was counted a few times. The chain employs TRBV6-2 or TRBV6-3 and TRBJ2-5; tentative D call: TRBD1 (5 bases). V was cut by 4 bases and J by 0 bases, with 9 bases left in between. The CDR3 spans 14 residues. Per the germline V gene, CDR1 is MNHEY and CDR2 is SVGEGT. The CDR3 loop reads CASSFDRDQETQYF. The DNA for the CDR3 is TGTGCCAGCAGTTTCGACAGAGACCAAGAGACCCAGTACTTC.

V is TRBV5-1 and J is TRBJ2-3; a possible D gene is TRBD1 (6 bases). Germline loops: CDR1 SGHRS, CDR2 YFSETQ. The germline V and J ends were trimmed by 2 bases and 4 bases, with 14 bases remaining between them. The length of the CDR3 is 15 residues. The CDR3: CASSFSGAHPDTQYF. CDR3 nucleotide sequence: TGCGCCAGCAGCTTTTCAGGGGCGCACCCAGATACGCAGTATTTT.

This clonotype was observed a few times. This chain joins TRBV6-6 and TRBJ2-7; D remains ambiguous. CDR3 length: 13 amino acids. Per germline, CDR1 MNHNY and CDR2 SVGAGI (reference sequence). Trimming took 6 bases from V and 5 from J, leaving 14 bases between them. CDR3 sequence (DNA): TGTGCCAGCAGCCTACCCCCCATCAACGAGCAGTACTTC. Encoded protein: CASSLPPINEQYF.

This chain joins TRBV10-3 and TRBJ1-1, with D unresolved. CDR3 length: 13 residues. The V and J ends lost 1 base and 4 bases respectively, with 7 bases between them. The germline gives CDR1 ENHRY, CDR2 SYGVKD. The CDR3 spells CAISELTATEAFF. The CDR3 region has the DNA TGTGCCATCAGTGAGTTAACCGCCACTGAAGCTTTCTTT.

This clonotype was seen at least ten times. The genes are TRBV19 and TRBJ1-1; possible D gene TRBD1, 5 bases. CDR3 length: 13 residues. Germline CDR1 LNHDA, CDR2 SQIVND (reference sequence). V was cut by 5 bases and J by 1 base, with 8 bases left in between. The CDR3 sequence: CASSFTGNTEAFF. The CDR3 DNA reads as TGTGCCAGTAGTTTTACAGGGAACACTGAAGCTTTCTTT.

This clonotype showed up just a few times. J is TRBJ1-5 and V is TRBV27; D might be TRBD1 (5 bases). Trimming removed 2 bases from V and 7 bases from J, with 12 bases in between. In germline, CDR1 is MNHEY, CDR2 SMNVEV (reference sequence). The CDR3 has 14 residues. CDR3 sequence (DNA): TGTGCCAGCAGTTTAGCCGGGGGTGGCCAGCCCCAGCATTTT. This encodes CASSLAGGGQPQHF.

This clonotype is medium-sized (0.01 to 0.1%) by share. The gene calls are TRBV27 and TRBJ2-1, with 15 nucleotides matching TRBD2. Germline assignment: CDR1 MNHEY and CDR2 SMNVEV (reference sequence). The length of the CDR3 is 16 residues. J gave up 7 bases and V 5 bases, and 6 bases lay outside the gene matches. In DNA form, the CDR3 reads TGTGCCAGCAGTCCGACAGGGACTAGCGGGGGGAATGAGCAGTTCTTC. Its protein product is CASSPTGTSGGNEQFF.

To note about this clonotype: A much larger clonotype is one base distant, so this may be a read error. This chain uses TRBV12-3 or TRBV12-4 with TRBJ2-1, with 7 nucleotides matching TRBD1. The CDR3 runs to 12 residues. Here the CDR3 reads CAISLTGRVAFF. The CDR3 region has the DNA TGTGCCATCAGTTTGACAGGGAGAGTGGCGTTCTTC.

As regards this clonotype: The junction shows a germline mismatch at one end, possibly a read error. The chain carries TRBV11-2 and TRBJ2-2; a possible D gene is TRBD2 (5 bases). The CDR3 length is 14 residues. CDR1 SGHAT and CDR2 FQNNGV come from the germline V gene. CDR3 in DNA: TGTGGCAGCAGCCCCGGGGTGAACACCGGGGAGCTGTTTTTT. Its protein product is CGSSPGVNTGELFF. Full variable domain (missing parts from reference TRBV11-2 and TRBJ2-2): EAGVAQSPRYKIIEKRQSVAFWCNPISGHATLYWYQQILGQGPKLLIQFQNNGVVDDSQLPKDRFSAERLKGVDSTLKIQPAKLEDSAVYLCGSSPGVNTGELFFGEGSRLTVL.

By share, this clonotype counts as medium-sized (0.01 to 0.1%). The chain has TRBV6-5 and TRBJ2-6, with D perhaps given as TRBD1 or TRBD2 (5 bases each). The length of the CDR3 is 15 residues. Per germline, CDR1 MNHEY and CDR2 SVGAGI. Trimming removed 5 bases from V and 4 bases from J, with 12 bases in between. The CDR3: CASSPLGVGANVLTF. The CDR3 region has the DNA TGTGCCAGCAGTCCGCTGGGGGTGGGGGCCAACGTCCTGACTTTC.

On this clonotype itself: Its ends do not fully match the called genes, so a read error is possible. The CDR3 sequence is CASSPLAGQGLYGYIF. In nucleotides, the CDR3 is TGTGCCAGCAGTCCCTTGGCTGGTCAGGGCCTCTATGGCTACATCTTC. The chain is built from TRBV6-2 or TRBV6-3 and TRBJ1-2; D is possibly TRBD1 (5 bases). Looked up from germline, CDR1 is MNHEY and CDR2 is SVGEGT. This CDR3 contains 16 residues.

This chain uses TRBV12-3 or TRBV12-4 with TRBJ1-2, with 9 bases that match TRBD1. This CDR3 is 14 amino acids long. Germline trimming cut 9 bases from V and 3 bases from J; bases unmatched to any gene: 8. The CDR3 DNA reads as TGTGCCAGTTGGTGGACAGGGGCAGACTATGGCTACACCTTC. Protein: CASWWTGADYGYTF.

The sample holds a few counts of this clonotype. The J gene is TRBJ2-3, the V gene TRBV12-3 or TRBV12-4, with TRBD2 as a possible D gene (6 bases). This CDR3 comprises 14 residues. V lost 3 bases, J lost 5 bases, and 12 bases lay in between. The CDR3 reads CASSFGGAGDTQYF. In DNA form, the CDR3 reads TGTGCCAGCAGTTTCGGAGGGGCTGGAGATACGCAGTATTTT.